This TCR beta chain originates from a study of CD8 T cells in ankylosing spondylitis (dated by TCRdb to about 2017). Describing the broader study: T cell receptor beta repertoires were profiled in healthy donors and ankylosing spondylitis patients so that disease-linked TCR variants could be found. Samples of peripheral blood were taken, and for ankylosing spondylitis patients, synovial fluid was collected as well. The full study cohort was made up of approximately 27 ankylosing spondylitis patients and 108 healthy donors. Study-level results and caveats: A TCR beta motif of several highly homologous amino acid variants appeared characteristic of blood from ankylosing spondylitis patients. Some motif variants were previously reported in synovial fluid and blood of reactive arthritis patients, suggesting common disease-initiation mechanisms. The disease-linked clones were reported as significantly enriched in matched synovial fluid samples from ankylosing spondylitis patients. In peripheral blood, the disease-linked clones were found at relatively low frequencies and had a CD8+ phenotype.

Sequencing was carried out with an Illumina HiSeq 2500. Quantitative 5'-RACE with molecular barcodes was used to prepare TCR beta libraries. In the authors' own workflow: To identify disease-linked TCR variants, a new computational method was used, one built on a probabilistic model of VDJ rearrangement. Clones were called with MiXCR by TCRdb after fastp trimmed the public reads at Q25, and only in-frame beta chains were retained. Rows are unified per CDR3 protein, each entry keeping the most common DNA and genes. The V and J calls come from TCRdb's annotation, not from the publication. The sample table contains under 250,000 distinct CDR3 sequences; only one count was recorded for around 25% of them. Roughly 6.7% of the sample is taken by the ten largest. Reading the germline V gene (reference sequence) gives CDR1 DFQATT and CDR2 SNEGSKA. Unmatched junction bases come to 13, with V trimmed by 2 bases and J by 6 bases. The CDR3, cysteine through phenylalanine, is 17 amino acids long. The read is trimmed to its CDR3 DNA, 51 bases read in frame from base 1.

The count of this clonotype is one. Its antigen specificity is not known. Base qualities are not at hand, and no much larger clone is one base apart. A single read constitutes weak evidence. The sequencing sample was made of blood, either unsorted or a sorted T cell fraction (not recorded which). The chain is encoded by TRBV20-1 joined to TRBJ2-7; TRBD2 agrees with 13 junctional bases. This sequence was found in a male donor with ankylosing spondylitis or in good health (not recorded which). At the DNA level, the sequence is TGCAGTGCTAGAACTAGCGGGAGGGCCTCGGGCCTATTCGAGCAGTACTTC. It encodes CSARTSGRASGLFEQYF.